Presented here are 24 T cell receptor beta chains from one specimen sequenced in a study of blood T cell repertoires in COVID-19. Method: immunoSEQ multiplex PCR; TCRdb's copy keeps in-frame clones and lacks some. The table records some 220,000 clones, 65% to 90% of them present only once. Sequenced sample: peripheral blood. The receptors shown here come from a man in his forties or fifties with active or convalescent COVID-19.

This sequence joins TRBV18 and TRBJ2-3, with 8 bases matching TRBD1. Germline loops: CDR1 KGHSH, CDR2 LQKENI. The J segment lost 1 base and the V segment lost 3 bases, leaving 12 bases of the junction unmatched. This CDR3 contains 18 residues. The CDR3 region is CASSPTRDTGGGTDTQYF. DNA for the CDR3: TGTGCCAGCTCACCTACCCGGGACACAGGGGGTGGCACAGATACGCAGTATTTT.

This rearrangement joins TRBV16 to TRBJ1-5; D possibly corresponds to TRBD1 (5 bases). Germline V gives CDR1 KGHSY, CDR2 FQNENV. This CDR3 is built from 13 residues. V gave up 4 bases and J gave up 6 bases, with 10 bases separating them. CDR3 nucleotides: TGTGCCAGCAGCCGAGGACAAGCTCAGCCCCAGCATTTT. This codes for CASSRGQAQPQHF.

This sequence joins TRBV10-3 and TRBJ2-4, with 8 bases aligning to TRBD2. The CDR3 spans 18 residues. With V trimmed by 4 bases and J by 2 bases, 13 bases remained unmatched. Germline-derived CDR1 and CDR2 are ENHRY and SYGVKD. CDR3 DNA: TGTGCCATCAGTGTAGGGGGGGGCCAGCGGGAGACCAAAAACATTCAGTACTTC. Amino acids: CAISVGGGQRETKNIQYF.

CDR3 residues: CASSVFRTGGVGVQETQYF. CDR3 DNA: TGTGCCAGCAGTGTGTTTAGGACAGGGGGCGTTGGGGTACAAGAGACCCAGTACTTC. The V call is TRBV28, the J call TRBJ2-5; 11 bases match TRBD1. The CDR3 has 19 amino acids. Losses at the gene ends were 5 bases for V and 2 bases for J; bases not matched to a gene: 16. Germline loops: CDR1 MDHEN, CDR2 SYDVKM.

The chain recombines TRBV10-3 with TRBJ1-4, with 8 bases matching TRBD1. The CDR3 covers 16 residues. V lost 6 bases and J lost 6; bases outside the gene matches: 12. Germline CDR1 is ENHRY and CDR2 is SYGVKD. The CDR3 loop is CAISTTDRASHEKLFF. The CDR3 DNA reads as TGTGCCATCAGCACAACGGACAGGGCATCTCATGAAAAACTGTTTTTT.

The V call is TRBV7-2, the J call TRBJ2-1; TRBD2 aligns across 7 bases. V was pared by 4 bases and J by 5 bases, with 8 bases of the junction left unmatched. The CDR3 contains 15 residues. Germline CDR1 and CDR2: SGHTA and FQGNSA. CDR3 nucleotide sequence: TGTGCCAGCAGCTCAATACGACTAGCTGACAATGAGCAGTTCTTC. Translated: CASSSIRLADNEQFF.

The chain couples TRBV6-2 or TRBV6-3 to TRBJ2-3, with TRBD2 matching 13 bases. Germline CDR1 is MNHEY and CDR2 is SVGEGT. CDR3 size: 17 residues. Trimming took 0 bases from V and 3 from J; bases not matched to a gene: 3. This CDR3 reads CASSYSQTSGRTDTQYF. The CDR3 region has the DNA TGTGCCAGCAGTTACTCCCAGACTAGCGGGAGGACAGATACGCAGTATTTT.

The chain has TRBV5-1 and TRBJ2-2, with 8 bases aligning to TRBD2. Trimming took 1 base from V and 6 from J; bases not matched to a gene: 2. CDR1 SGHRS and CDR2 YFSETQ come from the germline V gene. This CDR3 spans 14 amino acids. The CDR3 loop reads CASSLREGPGELFF. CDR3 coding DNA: TGCGCCAGCAGCTTGCGGGAGGGCCCCGGGGAGCTGTTTTTT.

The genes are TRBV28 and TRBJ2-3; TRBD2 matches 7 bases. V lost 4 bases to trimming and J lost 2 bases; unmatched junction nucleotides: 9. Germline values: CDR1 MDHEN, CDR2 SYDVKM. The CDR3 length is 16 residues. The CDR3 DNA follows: TGTGCCAGCAGTTACCTTACTAGCGATCCCACAGATACGCAGTATTTT. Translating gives CASSYLTSDPTDTQYF.

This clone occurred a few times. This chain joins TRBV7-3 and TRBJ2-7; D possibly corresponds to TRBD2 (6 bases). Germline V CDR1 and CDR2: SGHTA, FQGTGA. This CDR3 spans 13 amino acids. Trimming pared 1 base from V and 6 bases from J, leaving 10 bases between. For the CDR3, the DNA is TGTGCCAGCAGCTTAAGGCAGGGAGGCGAGCAGTACTTC. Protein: CASSLRQGGEQYF.

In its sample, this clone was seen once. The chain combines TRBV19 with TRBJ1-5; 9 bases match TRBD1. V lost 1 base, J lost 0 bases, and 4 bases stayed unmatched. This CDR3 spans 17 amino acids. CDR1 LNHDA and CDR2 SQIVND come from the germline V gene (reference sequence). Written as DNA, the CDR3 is TGTGCCAGTAGTATAGGCACAGGGGGCTATAGCAATCAGCCCCAGCATTTT. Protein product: CASSIGTGGYSNQPQHF.

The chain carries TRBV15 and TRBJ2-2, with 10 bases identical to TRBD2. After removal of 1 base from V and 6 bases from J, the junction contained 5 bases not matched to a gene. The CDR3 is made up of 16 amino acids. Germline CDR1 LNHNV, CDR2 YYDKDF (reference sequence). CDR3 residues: CATSRVAGGRAGELFF. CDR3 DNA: TGTGCCACCAGCAGAGTAGCGGGGGGTCGGGCCGGGGAGCTGTTTTTT.

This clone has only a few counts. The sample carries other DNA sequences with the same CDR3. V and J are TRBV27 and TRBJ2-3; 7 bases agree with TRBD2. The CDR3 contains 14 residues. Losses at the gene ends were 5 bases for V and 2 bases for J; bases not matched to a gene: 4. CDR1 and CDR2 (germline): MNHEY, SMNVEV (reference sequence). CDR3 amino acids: CASSPRDYTDTQYF. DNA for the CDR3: TGTGCCAGCAGTCCTCGGGACTACACAGATACGCAGTATTTT.

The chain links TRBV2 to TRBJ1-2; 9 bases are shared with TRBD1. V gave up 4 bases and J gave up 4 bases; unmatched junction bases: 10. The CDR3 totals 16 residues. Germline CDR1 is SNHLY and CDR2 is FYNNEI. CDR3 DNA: TGTGCCAGCAGTGGCGCTACAGGGGGCGCAGGCTATGGCTACACCTTC. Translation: CASSGATGGAGYGYTF.

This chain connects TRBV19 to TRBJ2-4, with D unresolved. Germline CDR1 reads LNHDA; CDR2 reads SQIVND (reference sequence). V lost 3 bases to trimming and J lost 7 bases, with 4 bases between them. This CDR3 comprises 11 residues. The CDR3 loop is CASSIENIQYF. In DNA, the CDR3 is TGTGCCAGTAGTATTGAGAACATTCAGTACTTC. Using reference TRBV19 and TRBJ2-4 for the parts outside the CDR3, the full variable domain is DGGITQSPKYLFRKEGQNVTLSCEQNLNHDAMYWYRQDPGQGLRLIYYSQIVNDFQKGDIAEGYSVSREKKESFPLTVTSAQKNPTAFYLCASSIENIQYFGAGTRLSVL.

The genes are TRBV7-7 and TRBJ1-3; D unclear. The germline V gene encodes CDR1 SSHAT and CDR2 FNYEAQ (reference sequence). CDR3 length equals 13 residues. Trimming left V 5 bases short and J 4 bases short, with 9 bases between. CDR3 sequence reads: CASSTSFGNTIYF. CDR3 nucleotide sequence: TGTGCCAGCAGCACTTCCTTCGGAAACACCATATATTTT. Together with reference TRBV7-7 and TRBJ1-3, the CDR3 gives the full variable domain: GAGVSQSPRYKVTKRGQDVTLRCDPISSHATLYWYQQALGQGPEFLTYFNYEAQPDKSGLPSDRFSAERPEGSISTLTIQRTEQRDSAMYRCASSTSFGNTIYFGEGSWLTVV.

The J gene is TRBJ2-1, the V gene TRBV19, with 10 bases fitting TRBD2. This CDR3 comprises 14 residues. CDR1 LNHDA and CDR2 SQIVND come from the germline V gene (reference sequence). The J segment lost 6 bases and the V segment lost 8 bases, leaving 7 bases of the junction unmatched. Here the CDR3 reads CASSSGGFLNEQFF. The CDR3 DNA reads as TGTGCCAGTTCTAGCGGGGGTTTTCTCAATGAGCAGTTCTTC.

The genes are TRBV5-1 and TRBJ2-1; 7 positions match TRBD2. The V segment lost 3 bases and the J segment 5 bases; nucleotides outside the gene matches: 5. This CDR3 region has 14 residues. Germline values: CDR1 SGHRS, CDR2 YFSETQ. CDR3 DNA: TGCGCCAGCAGCTCTAGCGGAGCACACAATGAGCAGTTCTTC. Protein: CASSSSGAHNEQFF. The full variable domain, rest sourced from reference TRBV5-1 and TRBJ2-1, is KAGVTQTPRYLIKTRGQQVTLSCSPISGHRSVSWYQQTPGQGLQFLFEYFSETQRNKGNFPGRFSGRQFSNSRSEMNVSTLELGDSALYLCASSSSGAHNEQFFGPGTRLTVL.

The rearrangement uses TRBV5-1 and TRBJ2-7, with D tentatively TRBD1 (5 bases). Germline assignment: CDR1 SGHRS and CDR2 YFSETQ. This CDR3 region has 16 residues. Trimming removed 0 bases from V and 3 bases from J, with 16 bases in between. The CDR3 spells CASSLGGADTLYEQYF. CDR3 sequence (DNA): TGCGCCAGCAGCTTGGGTGGGGCCGATACTCTCTACGAGCAGTACTTC. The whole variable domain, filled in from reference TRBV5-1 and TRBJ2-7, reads KAGVTQTPRYLIKTRGQQVTLSCSPISGHRSVSWYQQTPGQGLQFLFEYFSETQRNKGNFPGRFSGRQFSNSRSEMNVSTLELGDSALYLCASSLGGADTLYEQYFGPGTRLTVT.

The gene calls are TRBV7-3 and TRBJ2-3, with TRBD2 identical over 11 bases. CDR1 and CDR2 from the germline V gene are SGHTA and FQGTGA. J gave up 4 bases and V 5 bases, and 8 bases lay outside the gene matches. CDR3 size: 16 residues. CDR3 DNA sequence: TGTGCCAGCAGCCACCCGACTAGCGGGGTGGCAGATACGCAGTATTTT. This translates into CASSHPTSGVADTQYF.

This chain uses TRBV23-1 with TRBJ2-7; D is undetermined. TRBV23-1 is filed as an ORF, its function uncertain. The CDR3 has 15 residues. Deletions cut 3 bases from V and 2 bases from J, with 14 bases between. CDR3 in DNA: TGCGCCAGCAGTCACCGTGACACTTATACCTACGAGCAGTACGTC. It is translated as CASSHRDTYTYEQYV.

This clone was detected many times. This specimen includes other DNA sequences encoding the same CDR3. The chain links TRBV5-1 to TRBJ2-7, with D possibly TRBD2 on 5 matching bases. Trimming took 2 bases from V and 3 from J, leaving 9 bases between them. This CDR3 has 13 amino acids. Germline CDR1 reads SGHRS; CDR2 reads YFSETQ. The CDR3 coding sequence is TGCGCCAGCAGCTTCGCCGGAGGCTACGAGCAGTACTTC. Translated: CASSFAGGYEQYF.

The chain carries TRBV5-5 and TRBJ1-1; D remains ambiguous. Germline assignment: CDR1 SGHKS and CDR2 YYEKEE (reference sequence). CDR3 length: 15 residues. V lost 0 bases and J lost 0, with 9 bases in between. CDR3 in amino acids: CASSLASTMNTEAFF. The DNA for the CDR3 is TGTGCCAGCAGCTTGGCCAGTACCATGAACACTGAAGCTTTCTTT.

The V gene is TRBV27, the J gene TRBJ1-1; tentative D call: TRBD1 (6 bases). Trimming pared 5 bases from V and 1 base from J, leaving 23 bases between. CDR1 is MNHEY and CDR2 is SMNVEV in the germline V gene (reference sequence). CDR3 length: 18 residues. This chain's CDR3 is CASSTRPPGAMSNTEAFF. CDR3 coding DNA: TGTGCCAGCAGTACCCGGCCCCCAGGGGCGATGTCGAACACTGAAGCTTTCTTT.